This T cell receptor beta chain was obtained from a study of blood T cells in healthy people across ages. Study outcomes and limitations: The donors' CMV status was not determined, possibly confounding changes in expanded clonotypes. Getting older went along with TCR beta diversity per million T cells dropping roughly linearly.

The CDR3 extends over 14 amino acids. The germline gives CDR1 LGHDT, CDR2 YNNKEL (reference sequence). V lost 3 bases to trimming and J lost 13 bases; unmatched junction nucleotides: 10. Together with a sample-barcoded 5' primer, a J-beta primer mix was included in a second PCR lasting about 7 to 12 cycles. TCRdb used MiXCR to reprocess the 5' RACE reads, holding one entry per CDR3 protein. The data show some 1.4 million distinct CDR3 sequences, with approximately 42% seen just once and 7.9% held by the top ten. Concerning this clonotype: Its antigen is undetermined.

The J gene is TRBJ2-1, the V gene TRBV3-1; 9 positions agree with TRBD2. The receptor comes from a woman aged 18-30 years in good health. Sequenced: blood. For the CDR3, the DNA is TGTGCCAGCAGCCAGGTTTTTAGCGGGAGTGATCAGTTCTTC. The encoded protein is CASSQVFSGSDQFF.